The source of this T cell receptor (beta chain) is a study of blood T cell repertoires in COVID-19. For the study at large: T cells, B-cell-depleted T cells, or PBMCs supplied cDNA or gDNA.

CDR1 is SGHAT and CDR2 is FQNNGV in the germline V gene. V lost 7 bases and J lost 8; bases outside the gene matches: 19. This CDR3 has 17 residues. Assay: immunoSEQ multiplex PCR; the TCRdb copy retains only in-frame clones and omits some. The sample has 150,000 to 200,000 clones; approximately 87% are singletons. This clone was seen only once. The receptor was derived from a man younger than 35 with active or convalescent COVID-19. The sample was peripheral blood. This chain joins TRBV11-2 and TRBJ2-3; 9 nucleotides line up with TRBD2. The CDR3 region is CASIPSRSSGNGRTQYF. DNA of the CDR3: TGTGCCAGCATTCCCTCTCGGTCTAGCGGGAATGGTCGTACGCAGTATTTT. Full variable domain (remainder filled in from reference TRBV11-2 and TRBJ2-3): EAGVAQSPRYKIIEKRQSVAFWCNPISGHATLYWYQQILGQGPKLLIQFQNNGVVDDSQLPKDRFSAERLKGVDSTLKIQPAKLEDSAVYLCASIPSRSSGNGRTQYFGPGTRLTVL.